These 25 T cell receptor beta chains were sequenced from one sample in a study of cytotoxic CD8 clonotypes in ibrutinib-treated CLL. Some clones are missing from TCRdb's copy, which holds only in-frame ones; the method was immunoSEQ multiplex PCR. This table has about 130,000 clones, about 79% appearing once. The sample in question was PBMCs, obtained after 12 months of ibrutinib treatment. These receptors were obtained from a human donor with chronic lymphocytic leukemia.

V is TRBV25-1 and J is TRBJ2-5, with D perhaps matching TRBD2 (5 bases). The CDR3 has 13 amino acids. Trimming pared 4 bases from V and 5 bases from J, leaving 11 bases between. Germline CDR1 and CDR2: MGHDK and SYGVNS. CDR3 DNA: TGTGCCAGCAGTGGGTCTGGGGAGGAGACCCAGTACTTC. The encoded protein is CASSGSGEETQYF. The full variable domain, with the rest looked up from reference TRBV25-1 and TRBJ2-5, is EADIYQTPRYLVIGTGKKITLECSQTMGHDKMYWYQQDPGMELHLIHYSYGVNSTEKGDLSSESTVSRIRTEHFPLTLESARPSHTSQYLCASSGSGEETQYFGPGTRLLVL.

This rearrangement joins TRBV27 to TRBJ2-1; 13 nucleotides align to TRBD2. The CDR3 loop spans 16 amino acids. The trim removed 6 bases at V and 10 bases at J, leaving 12 bases unmatched. Germline V lookup: CDR1 MNHEY, CDR2 SMNVEV (reference sequence). The CDR3 bases are TGTGCCAGCAGCCAATCCGGGACTAGCGGGATATTGGAGCAGTTCTTC. Translating it yields CASSQSGTSGILEQFF.

This clone has more than one count but fewer than ten. The V call is TRBV30, the J call TRBJ2-7; no clear D gene. The V end lost 3 bases, the J end lost 3 bases, and 6 bases lay between the germline ends. The CDR3 has 11 residues. CDR1 is GTSNPN and CDR2 is SVGIG in the germline V gene (reference sequence). The CDR3 nucleotides are TGTGCCTGGAGAAAAAACTACGAGCAGTACTTC. This codes for CAWRKNYEQYF. Full variable domain (missing parts from reference TRBV30 and TRBJ2-7): SQTIHQWPATLVQPVGSPLSLECTVEGTSNPNLYWYRQAAGRGLQLLFYSVGIGQISSEVPQNLSASRPQDRQFILSSKKLLLSDSGFYLCAWRKNYEQYFGPGTRLTVT.

This chain links TRBV6-5 with TRBJ1-1; maybe TRBD1 (6 bases). This CDR3 region has 14 residues. Germline V gives CDR1 MNHEY, CDR2 SVGAGI. The germline V and J ends were trimmed by 6 bases and 5 bases, with 16 bases remaining between them. CDR3 sequence reads: CASRLGTSWTEAFF. DNA of the CDR3: TGTGCCAGCAGGCTCGGGACATCTTGGACTGAAGCTTTCTTT.

J is TRBJ2-2 and V is TRBV7-3, with a possible D match to TRBD2 (5 bases). In germline, CDR1 is SGHTA, CDR2 FQGTGA. V was shortened by 2 bases and J by 2 bases, with 12 bases between the two germline ends. The CDR3 runs 16 residues. The CDR3 loop is CASSLGLFGNTGELFF. The CDR3 DNA sequence: TGTGCCAGCAGCTTAGGACTGTTCGGAAACACCGGGGAGCTGTTTTTT.

This clone was seen just once. The rearrangement links TRBV29-1 to TRBJ2-7; the D is unclear. Germline-derived CDR1 and CDR2 are SQVTM and ANQGSEA. V lost 5 bases to trimming and J lost 3 bases, with 8 bases between them. The CDR3 sequence is 11 residues long. The CDR3 reads CSVKQNYEQYF. The CDR3, as DNA: TGCAGCGTTAAACAGAACTACGAGCAGTACTTC.

The chain recombines TRBV10-3 with TRBJ2-7; D unresolved. The germline V and J ends were trimmed by 6 bases and 6 bases, with 21 bases remaining between them. The CDR3 length is 15 residues. CDR1 is ENHRY, CDR2 SYGVKD, per germline. CDR3 loop: CAISSTYGEIGEQYF. CDR3 DNA: TGTGCCATCAGCTCAACATATGGGGAAATAGGCGAGCAGTACTTC.

This clone appeared a few times. The chain is built from TRBV7-9 and TRBJ2-2, with D unclear. The CDR3 sequence is 15 residues long. Trimming took 5 bases from V and 2 from J, leaving 12 bases between them. Germline V gene data show CDR1 as SEHNR and CDR2 as FQNEAQ (reference sequence). The CDR3 bases are TGTGCCAGCAGCCCGGACCTAGTAAACACCGGGGAGCTGTTTTTT. Protein: CASSPDLVNTGELFF.

V and J are TRBV28 and TRBJ2-3; either TRBD1 or TRBD2 may fit D (7 bases each). Trimming removed 5 bases at V and 4 bases at J, with 22 bases between. Germline V gives CDR1 MDHEN, CDR2 SYDVKM. CDR3 length equals 17 residues. CDR3 coding DNA: TGTGCCAGCAGTCCCAGCGGGACCGGGACAGCCGCAGATACGCAGTATTTT. This translates into CASSPSGTGTAADTQYF.

The CDR3 here is CASSLGLGREVGETQYF. The CDR3 bases are TGTGCCAGCAGCTTGGGTCTAGGGCGGGAGGTAGGGGAGACCCAGTACTTC. The chain combines TRBV5-4 with TRBJ2-5; 8 bases agree with TRBD2. V shed 0 bases, J shed 5 bases, and the junction held 12 bases outside the gene matches. The germline V gene has CDR1 SGHNT and CDR2 YYREEE (reference sequence). The CDR3 covers 17 residues.

CDR3 bases: TGTGCCATCAGTGAGTCGAGCCGGGACGGTGAGCAGTTCTTC. Translated: CAISESSRDGEQFF. The chain joins TRBV10-3 to TRBJ2-1; D assignment may be TRBD1 or TRBD2 (5 bases each). V dropped 0 bases and J dropped 9 bases, with 12 bases sitting between them. The CDR3 totals 14 residues. Germline V gene lookup returns CDR1 ENHRY and CDR2 SYGVKD.

The CDR3 DNA sequence: TGTGCCATCAGTGGAATGGTCGATGAGCAGTTCTTC. It translates to CAISGMVDEQFF. V gene TRBV10-3 combines with J gene TRBJ2-1; the D is unclear. CDR3 length: 12 amino acids. The V end lost 4 bases, the J end lost 8 bases, and 9 bases lay between the germline ends. Germline V gives CDR1 ENHRY, CDR2 SYGVKD.

The chain links TRBV10-3 to TRBJ2-5; 10 bases agree with TRBD1. The V segment lost 7 bases and the J segment 1 base; nucleotides outside the gene matches: 9. The CDR3 has 16 residues. Germline-derived CDR1 and CDR2 are ENHRY and SYGVKD. CDR3 nucleotides: TGTGCCATCAAAGGACAGGGGGAATACGCCCAAGAGACCCAGTACTTC. Residues: CAIKGQGEYAQETQYF.

The CDR3 DNA reads TGCGCCAGCAGCCAAAGAGCGGGAGGTATCGGGGAGCTGTTTTTT. Translation: CASSQRAGGIGELFF. The chain couples TRBV4-3 to TRBJ2-2; 9 bases are shared with TRBD2. V gave up 2 bases and J gave up 7 bases; unmatched junction bases: 5. Germline V gene data show CDR1 as LGHNA and CDR2 as YSLEER. CDR3 length: 15 residues.

The chain couples TRBV7-9 to TRBJ2-2, with 7 bases lining up with TRBD1. V gave up 6 bases and J gave up 9 bases; unmatched junction bases: 7. Germline V gives CDR1 SEHNR, CDR2 FQNEAQ (reference sequence). The CDR3 length is 13 residues. CDR3 loop: CASRSDRARELFF. CDR3 nucleotides: TGTGCCAGCAGATCAGACAGGGCTCGGGAGCTGTTTTTT.

The chain carries TRBV11-1 and TRBJ1-2; unclear D gene. Germline CDR1 SGHAT, CDR2 FQDESV (reference sequence). The length of the CDR3 is 13 residues. Trimming left V 4 bases short and J 3 bases short, with 9 bases between. CDR3 amino acids: CASSSIGDYGYTF. The CDR3 bases are TGTGCCAGCAGCTCCATCGGGGACTATGGCTACACCTTC.

The CDR3 sequence is CASSPDGIYGYTF. In DNA form, the CDR3 reads TGCGCCAGCAGCCCCGACGGGATCTATGGCTACACCTTC. The chain is built from TRBV4-1 and TRBJ1-2; D is uncertain. CDR3 length: 13 residues. Trimming removed 4 bases from V and 4 bases from J, with 10 bases in between. Germline lookup yields CDR1 MGHRA and CDR2 YSYEKL.

This clone occurred a few times. The chain has TRBV5-1 and TRBJ2-7; D gene ambiguous. Trimming took 0 bases from V and 0 from J, leaving 7 bases between them. The CDR3 runs to 14 residues. CDR1 is SGHRS and CDR2 is YFSETQ in the germline V gene. CDR3 loop: CASSLAQISYEQYF. The CDR3 DNA is TGCGCCAGCAGCTTGGCTCAGATCTCCTACGAGCAGTACTTC.

J is TRBJ1-2 and V is TRBV27; no firm D call. V lost 0 bases and J 7 bases, leaving 12 bases between the germline ends. The CDR3 covers 14 residues. Germline V gene lookup returns CDR1 MNHEY and CDR2 SMNVEV (reference sequence). The CDR3 DNA reads as TGTGCCAGCAGTTTATCAGGGTTGTTCGGTGGCTACACCTTC. This encodes CASSLSGLFGGYTF.

The chain uses TRBV4-2 and TRBJ1-1; D remains ambiguous. The V and J ends lost 0 bases and 4 bases respectively, with 9 bases between them. The CDR3 consists of 14 residues. CDR1 is LGHNA, CDR2 YNFKEQ, per germline. CDR3 bases: TGTGCCAGCAGCCAAGATCGTGGCGGCACTGAAGCTTTCTTT. Encoded protein: CASSQDRGGTEAFF.

This clone has a handful of counts. J is TRBJ2-3 and V is TRBV6-1; D not resolved. Germline V lookup: CDR1 MNHNS, CDR2 SASEGT. Between the trimmed V and J ends, which lost 2 bases and 1 base, there was a span of 4 bases. The CDR3 contains 13 residues. CDR3 coding DNA: TGTGCCAGCAGTGAACAGGGCACAGATACGCAGTATTTT. This translates into CASSEQGTDTQYF.

This clone has a handful of counts. This chain links TRBV27 with TRBJ1-2; D unclear. There are 14 residues in the CDR3. The V gene's germline CDR1 is MNHEY and CDR2 SMNVEV (reference sequence). Deletions cut 6 bases from V and 2 bases from J, with 13 bases between. The CDR3 loop reads CASSPSGGNYGYTF. The CDR3 coding sequence is TGTGCCAGCAGCCCAAGTGGCGGAAACTATGGCTACACCTTC.

The genes are TRBV5-1 and TRBJ2-1; 11 bases are shared with TRBD2. V was clipped by 2 bases and J by 2 bases; unmatched bases: 12. The CDR3 has 19 residues. Germline V gene lookup returns CDR1 SGHRS and CDR2 YFSETQ. DNA for the CDR3: TGCGCCAGCAGCTTCCGGAATAGCGGGAGGGCCGGGGCCTACAATGAGCAGTTCTTC. Its translation: CASSFRNSGRAGAYNEQFF.

CDR3 DNA sequence: TGTGCCAGCAGCTTAGAGGGAGTGGGCAATCAGCCCCAGCATTTT. This translates into CASSLEGVGNQPQHF. This chain joins TRBV7-2 and TRBJ1-5; D is undetermined. The CDR3 covers 15 residues. V lost 1 base and J 2 bases, leaving 9 bases between the germline ends. Germline CDR1 reads SGHTA; CDR2 reads FQGNSA.

The V call is TRBV5-5, the J call TRBJ2-7; D possibly corresponds to TRBD2 (6 bases). V was trimmed by 2 bases and J by 2 bases, leaving 14 bases between them. In germline, CDR1 is SGHKS, CDR2 YYEKEE (reference sequence). The CDR3 length is 15 residues. CDR3 amino acids: CASSLVGDSAYEQYF. The CDR3 DNA reads TGTGCCAGCAGCTTAGTAGGGGACTCCGCCTACGAGCAGTACTTC.